The clone carrying this TCR beta chain was counted between two and nine times. The sample originates from a study of quantifying T cell responses using KT2 cells. Study background: Reverse transcription used primers in the TCR alpha and beta constant regions.

Each cDNA got a UMI-containing oligo ligated at its 3' end. First-round PCR used about 4 cycles and beta primers RC1.1 and RC1.2 covering TRBC1 and TRBC2. TCRdb ran MiXCR on the UMI-ligation and nested PCR reads and lists one entry per CDR3 protein. The sample includes 40,000 or so distinct CDR3 sequences, 15% to 20% of them seen just once. The TCR originated in a human donor. The sequenced material came from PBMCs spiked with cells of the T cell clone KT2.

The CDR3 spells CASSFGSGNQPQHF. CDR3 coding DNA: TGTGCCAGCAGTTTCGGGTCGGGAAATCAGCCCCAGCATTTT. The V gene is TRBV12-3 or TRBV12-4, the J gene TRBJ1-5, with D unclear. This CDR3 region has 14 residues. V was clipped by 3 bases and J by 4 bases, with 10 bases between them.